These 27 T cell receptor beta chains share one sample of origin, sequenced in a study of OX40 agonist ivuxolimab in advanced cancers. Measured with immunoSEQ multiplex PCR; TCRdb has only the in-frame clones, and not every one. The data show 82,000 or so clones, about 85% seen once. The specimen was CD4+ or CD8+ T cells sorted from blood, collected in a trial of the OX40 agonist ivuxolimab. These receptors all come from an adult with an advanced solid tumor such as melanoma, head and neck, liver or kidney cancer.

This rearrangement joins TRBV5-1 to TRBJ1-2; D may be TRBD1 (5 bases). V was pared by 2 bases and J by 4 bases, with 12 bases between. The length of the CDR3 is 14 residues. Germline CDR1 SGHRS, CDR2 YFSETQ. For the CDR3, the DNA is TGCGCCAGCAGCTTAGGGGTTGCGGCCTATGGCTACACCTTC. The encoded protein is CASSLGVAAYGYTF.

For the CDR3, the DNA is TGTGCCAGCAGCTTCCGGACAGAAACAGATACGCAGTATTTT. The encoded protein is CASSFRTETDTQYF. The V call is TRBV11-3, the J call TRBJ2-3, with a tentative D call TRBD1 (6 bases). The CDR3 consists of 14 residues. CDR1 and CDR2 (germline): SGHNT, YENEEA. V gave up 3 bases and J gave up 3 bases, with 10 bases separating them.

CDR3 bases: TGTGCCTGGAGTGTGAGCGCCGGGGGCAACTATGGCTACACCTTC. Protein product: CAWSVSAGGNYGYTF. The rearrangement joins TRBV30 to TRBJ1-2; TRBD1 is a possible D gene (6 bases). V shed 0 bases and J shed 2 bases, with 13 bases lying between them. Germline-derived CDR1 and CDR2 are GTSNPN and SVGIG (reference sequence). This CDR3 is built from 15 residues.

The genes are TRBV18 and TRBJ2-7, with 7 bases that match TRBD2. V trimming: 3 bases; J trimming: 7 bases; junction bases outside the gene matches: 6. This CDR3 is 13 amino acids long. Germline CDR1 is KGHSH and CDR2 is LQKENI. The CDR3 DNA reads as TGTGCCAGCTCACCGGGAGGGGTCGGGGAGCAGTACTTC. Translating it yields CASSPGGVGEQYF. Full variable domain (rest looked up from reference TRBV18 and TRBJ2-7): NAGVMQNPRHLVRRRGQEARLRCSPMKGHSHVYWYRQLPEEGLKFMVYLQKENIIDESGMPKERFSAEFPKEGPSILRIQQVVRGDSAAYFCASSPGGVGEQYFGPGTRLTVT.

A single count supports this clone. CDR3: CASSDLDRGNTIYF. DNA of the CDR3: TGTGCCAGCAGTGACTTGGACAGGGGAAACACCATATATTTT. The genes are TRBV6-4 and TRBJ1-3; 7 positions match TRBD1. CDR1 is MRHNA and CDR2 is SNTAGT in the germline V gene. V dropped 1 base and J dropped 4; count of bases not matched to a gene: 1. The CDR3 totals 14 residues.

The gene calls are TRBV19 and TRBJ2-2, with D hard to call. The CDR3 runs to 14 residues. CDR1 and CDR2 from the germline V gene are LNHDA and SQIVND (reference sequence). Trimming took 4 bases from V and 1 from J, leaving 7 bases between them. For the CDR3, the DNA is TGTGCCAGTAGTAGTCCAGGGAACACCGGGGAGCTGTTTTTT. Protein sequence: CASSSPGNTGELFF.

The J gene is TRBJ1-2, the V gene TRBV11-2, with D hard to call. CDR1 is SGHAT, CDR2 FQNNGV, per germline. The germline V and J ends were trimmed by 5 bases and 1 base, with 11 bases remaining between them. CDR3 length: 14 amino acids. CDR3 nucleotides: TGTGCCAGCAGCGGTCCGGGTGATAACTATGGCTACACCTTC. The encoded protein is CASSGPGDNYGYTF. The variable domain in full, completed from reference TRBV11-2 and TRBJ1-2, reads EAGVAQSPRYKIIEKRQSVAFWCNPISGHATLYWYQQILGQGPKLLIQFQNNGVVDDSQLPKDRFSAERLKGVDSTLKIQPAKLEDSAVYLCASSGPGDNYGYTFGSGTRLTVV.

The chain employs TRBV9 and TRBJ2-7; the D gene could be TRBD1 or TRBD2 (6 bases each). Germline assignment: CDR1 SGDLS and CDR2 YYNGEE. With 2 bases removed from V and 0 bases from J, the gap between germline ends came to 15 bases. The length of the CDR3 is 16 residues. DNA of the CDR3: TGTGCCAGCAGCGTGACGGACGGAGGGGGCTCCTACGAGCAGTACTTC. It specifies CASSVTDGGGSYEQYF.

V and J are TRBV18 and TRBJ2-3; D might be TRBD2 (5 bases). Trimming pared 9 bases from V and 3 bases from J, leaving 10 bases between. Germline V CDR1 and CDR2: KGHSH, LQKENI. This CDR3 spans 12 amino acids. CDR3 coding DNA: TGTGCCAGTGAGGGCGAAACAGATACGCAGTATTTT. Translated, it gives CASEGETDTQYF. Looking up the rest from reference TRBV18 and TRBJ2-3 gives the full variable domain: NAGVMQNPRHLVRRRGQEARLRCSPMKGHSHVYWYRQLPEEGLKFMVYLQKENIIDESGMPKERFSAEFPKEGPSILRIQQVVRGDSAAYFCASEGETDTQYFGPGTRLTVL.

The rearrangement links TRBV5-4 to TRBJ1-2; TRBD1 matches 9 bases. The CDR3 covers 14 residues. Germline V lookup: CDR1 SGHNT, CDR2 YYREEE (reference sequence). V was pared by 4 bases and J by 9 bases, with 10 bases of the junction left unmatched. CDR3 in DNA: TGTGCCAGCAGCCATGGACAGGGGCGAGGGAGCTACACCTTC. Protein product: CASSHGQGRGSYTF.

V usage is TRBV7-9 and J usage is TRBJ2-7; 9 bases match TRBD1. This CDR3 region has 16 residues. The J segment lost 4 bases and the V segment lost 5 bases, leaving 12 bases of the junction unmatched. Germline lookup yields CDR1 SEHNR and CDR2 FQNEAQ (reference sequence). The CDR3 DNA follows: TGTGCCAGCAGCAACAATACAGGGGGCGGATCTTACGAGCAGTACTTC. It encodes CASSNNTGGGSYEQYF.

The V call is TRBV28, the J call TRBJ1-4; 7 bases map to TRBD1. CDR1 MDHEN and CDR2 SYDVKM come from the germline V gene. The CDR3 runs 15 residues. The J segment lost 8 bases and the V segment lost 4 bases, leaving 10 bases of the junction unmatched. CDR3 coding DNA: TGTGCCAGCAGTTCGCGAATCCCACAGGGGGAAAAACTGTTTTTT. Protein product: CASSSRIPQGEKLFF.

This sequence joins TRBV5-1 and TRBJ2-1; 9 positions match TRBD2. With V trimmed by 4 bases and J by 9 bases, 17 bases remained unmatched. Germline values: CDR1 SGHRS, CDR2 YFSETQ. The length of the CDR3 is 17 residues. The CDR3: CASSPEGVSGGYGEQFF. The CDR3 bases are TGCGCCAGCAGCCCGGAGGGGGTTAGCGGGGGTTACGGTGAGCAGTTCTTC.

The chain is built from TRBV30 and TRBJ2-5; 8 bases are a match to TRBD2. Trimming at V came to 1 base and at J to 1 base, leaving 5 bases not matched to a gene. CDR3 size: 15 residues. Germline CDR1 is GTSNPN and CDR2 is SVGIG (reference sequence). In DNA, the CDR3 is TGTGCCTGGAGTGACGGGACTAGTGCCCAAGAGACCCAGTACTTC. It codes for CAWSDGTSAQETQYF.

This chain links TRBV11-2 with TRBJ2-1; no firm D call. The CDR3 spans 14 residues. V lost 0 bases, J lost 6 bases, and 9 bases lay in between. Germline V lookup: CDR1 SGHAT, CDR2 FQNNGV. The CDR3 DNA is TGTGCCAGCAGCTTAGATTTGGCTAGCAATGAGCAGTTCTTC. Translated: CASSLDLASNEQFF.

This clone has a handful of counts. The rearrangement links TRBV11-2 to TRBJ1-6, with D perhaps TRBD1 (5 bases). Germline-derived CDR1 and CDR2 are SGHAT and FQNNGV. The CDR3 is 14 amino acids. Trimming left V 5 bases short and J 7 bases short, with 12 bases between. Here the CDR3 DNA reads TGTGCCAGCAGCCCGGGACGCCTGAATTCACCCCTCCACTTT. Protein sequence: CASSPGRLNSPLHF.

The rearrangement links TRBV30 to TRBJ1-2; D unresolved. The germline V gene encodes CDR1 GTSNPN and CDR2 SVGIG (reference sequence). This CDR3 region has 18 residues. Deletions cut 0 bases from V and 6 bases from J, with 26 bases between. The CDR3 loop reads CAWSVRSSGAVGWDGYTF. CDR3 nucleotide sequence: TGTGCCTGGAGTGTACGATCCTCTGGTGCAGTTGGGTGGGATGGCTACACCTTC.

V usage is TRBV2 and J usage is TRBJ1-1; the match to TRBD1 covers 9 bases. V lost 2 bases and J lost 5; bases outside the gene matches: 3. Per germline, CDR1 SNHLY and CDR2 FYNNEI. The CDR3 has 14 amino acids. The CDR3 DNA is TGTGCCAGCAGTGAAAGACAGGGGGTGACTGAAGCTTTCTTT. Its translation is CASSERQGVTEAFF.

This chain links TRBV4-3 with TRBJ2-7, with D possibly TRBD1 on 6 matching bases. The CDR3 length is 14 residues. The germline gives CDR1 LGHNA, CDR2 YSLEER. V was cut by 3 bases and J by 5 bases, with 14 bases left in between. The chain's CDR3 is CASSQDTGSHEQYF. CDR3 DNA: TGCGCCAGCAGCCAGGACACAGGGTCCCACGAGCAGTACTTC.

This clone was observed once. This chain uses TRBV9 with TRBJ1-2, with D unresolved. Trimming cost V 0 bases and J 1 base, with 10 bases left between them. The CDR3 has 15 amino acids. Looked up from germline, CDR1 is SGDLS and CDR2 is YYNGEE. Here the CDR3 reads CASSVGLAFNYGYTF. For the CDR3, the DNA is TGTGCCAGCAGCGTAGGGCTCGCGTTTAACTATGGCTACACCTTC.

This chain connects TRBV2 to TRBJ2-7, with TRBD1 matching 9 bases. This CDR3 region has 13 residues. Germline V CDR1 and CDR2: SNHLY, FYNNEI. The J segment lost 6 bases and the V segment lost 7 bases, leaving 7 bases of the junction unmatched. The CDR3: CASTLGTGIEQYF. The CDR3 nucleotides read TGTGCCAGCACCCTTGGGACAGGGATCGAGCAGTACTTC.

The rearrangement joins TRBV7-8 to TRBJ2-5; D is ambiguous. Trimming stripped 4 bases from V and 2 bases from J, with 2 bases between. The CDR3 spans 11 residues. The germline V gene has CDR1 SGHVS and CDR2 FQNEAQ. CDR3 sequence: CASSYQETQYF. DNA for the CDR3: TGTGCCAGCAGCTATCAAGAGACCCAGTACTTC.

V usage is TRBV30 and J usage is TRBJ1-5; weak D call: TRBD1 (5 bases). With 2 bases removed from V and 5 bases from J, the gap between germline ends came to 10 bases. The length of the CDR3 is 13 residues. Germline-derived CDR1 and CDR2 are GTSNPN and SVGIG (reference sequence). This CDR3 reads CAWSWGEDQPQHF. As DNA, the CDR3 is TGTGCCTGGAGTTGGGGGGAGGATCAGCCCCAGCATTTT.

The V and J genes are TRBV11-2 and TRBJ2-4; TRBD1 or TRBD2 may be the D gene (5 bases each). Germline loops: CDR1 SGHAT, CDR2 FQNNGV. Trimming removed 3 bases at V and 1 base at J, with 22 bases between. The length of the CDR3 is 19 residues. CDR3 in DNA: TGTGCCAGCAGCTTCGCGGGCCCTAGCCGGGGCCTGGCCAAAAACATTCAGTACTTC. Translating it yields CASSFAGPSRGLAKNIQYF.

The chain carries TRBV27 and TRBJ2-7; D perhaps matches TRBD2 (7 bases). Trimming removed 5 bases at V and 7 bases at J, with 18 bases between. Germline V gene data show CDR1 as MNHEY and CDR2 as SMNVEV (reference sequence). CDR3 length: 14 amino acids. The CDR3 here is CASSRSRGAREQYF. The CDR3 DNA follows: TGTGCCAGCAGTCGGTCCCGGGGGGCGCGTGAGCAGTACTTC.

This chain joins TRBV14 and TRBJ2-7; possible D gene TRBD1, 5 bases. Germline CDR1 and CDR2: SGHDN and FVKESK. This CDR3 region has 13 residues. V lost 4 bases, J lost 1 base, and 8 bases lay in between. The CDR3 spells CASSPRQSYEQYF. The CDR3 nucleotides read TGTGCCAGCAGCCCTAGACAGTCCTACGAGCAGTACTTC.

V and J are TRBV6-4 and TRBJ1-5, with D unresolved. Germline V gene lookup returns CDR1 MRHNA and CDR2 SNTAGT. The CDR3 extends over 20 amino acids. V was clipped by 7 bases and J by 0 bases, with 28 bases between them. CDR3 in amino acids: CASTRKKFLVVWDSNQPQHF. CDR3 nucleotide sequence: TGTGCCAGCACAAGAAAGAAATTTCTAGTGGTTTGGGATAGCAATCAGCCCCAGCATTTT.